This T cell receptor (beta chain) stems from a study of blood T cell repertoires in COVID-19. Generated by immunoSEQ multiplex PCR, the TCRdb table keeps only in-frame clones and is missing some. Of roughly 170,000 clones in the sample, approximately 79% were seen once. V was trimmed by 2 bases and J by 0 bases, leaving 4 bases between them. In germline, CDR1 is SGDLS, CDR2 YYNGEE. The CDR3 consists of 13 residues. This clone was seen more than once but under ten times. The sequence was obtained from a woman in her sixties or seventies with COVID-19, enrolled during active disease. V is TRBV9 and J is TRBJ2-3, with unresolved D. The sample consisted of peripheral blood. In nucleotides, the CDR3 is TGTGCCAGCAGCGTTACTAGCACAGATACGCAGTATTTT. As protein: CASSVTSTDTQYF.